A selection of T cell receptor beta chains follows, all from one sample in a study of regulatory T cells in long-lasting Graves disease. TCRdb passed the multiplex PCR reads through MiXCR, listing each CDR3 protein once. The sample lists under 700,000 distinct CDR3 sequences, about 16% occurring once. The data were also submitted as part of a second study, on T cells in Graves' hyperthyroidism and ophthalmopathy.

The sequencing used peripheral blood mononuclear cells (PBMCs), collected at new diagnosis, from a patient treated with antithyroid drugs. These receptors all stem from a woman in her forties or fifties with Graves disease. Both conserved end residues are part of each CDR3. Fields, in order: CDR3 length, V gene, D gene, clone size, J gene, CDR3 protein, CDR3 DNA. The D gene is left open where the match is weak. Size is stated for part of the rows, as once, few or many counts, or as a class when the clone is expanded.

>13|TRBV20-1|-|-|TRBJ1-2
CSASREGLYSYTF
TGCAGTGCTAGCCGGGAGGGACTTTATAGCTACACCTTC
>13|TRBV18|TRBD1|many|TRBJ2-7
CASSPDQGAEQYF
TGTGCCAGCTCACCAGACCAGGGGGCCGAGCAGTACTTC
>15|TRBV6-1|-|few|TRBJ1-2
CASSESREDFYGYTF
TGTGCCAGCAGTGAATCGAGGGAAGATTTCTATGGCTACACCTTC
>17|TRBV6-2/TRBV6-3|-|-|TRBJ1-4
CASSYSGVGSTNEKLFF
TGTGCCAGCAGTTACTCGGGGGTCGGCTCAACTAATGAAAAACTGTTTTTT
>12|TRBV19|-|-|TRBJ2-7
CASSIKGYEQYF
TGTGCCAGTAGTATTAAGGGGTACGAGCAGTACTTC
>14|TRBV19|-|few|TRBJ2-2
CASSIGGIPGELFF
TGTGCCAGTAGTATCGGGGGCATTCCCGGGGAGCTGTTTTTT
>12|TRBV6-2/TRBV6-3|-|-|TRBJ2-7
CAGNGPGSEQYF
TGTGCCGGGAACGGCCCTGGGAGCGAGCAGTACTTC
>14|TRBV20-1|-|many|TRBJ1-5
CSASVPGYNQPQHF
TGCAGTGCTAGCGTCCCGGGGTACAATCAGCCCCAGCATTTT
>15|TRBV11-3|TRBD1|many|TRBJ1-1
CASSLPDRERTEAFF
TGTGCCAGCAGCTTACCCGACAGGGAACGAACTGAAGCTTTCTTT
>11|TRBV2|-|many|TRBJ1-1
CASDRGTEAFF
TGTGCCAGCGACCGGGGGACTGAAGCTTTCTTT
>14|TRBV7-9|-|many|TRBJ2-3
CASSSVLITDTQYF
TGTGCCAGCAGCTCCGTACTGATCACAGATACGCAGTATTTT
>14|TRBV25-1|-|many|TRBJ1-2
CASSEVSGVGGYTF
TGTGCCAGCAGTGAAGTTTCAGGGGTCGGAGGCTACACCTTC
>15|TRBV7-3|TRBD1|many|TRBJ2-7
CASSLSQGGSYEQYF
TGTGCCAGCAGCTTATCACAGGGGGGCTCCTACGAGCAGTACTTC
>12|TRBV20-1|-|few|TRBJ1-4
CSARTSGEKLFF
TGCAGTGCTAGAACGTCCGGGGAAAAACTGTTTTTT
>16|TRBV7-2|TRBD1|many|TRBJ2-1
CASSIQGSYSYNEQFF
TGTGCCAGCAGCATACAGGGGTCCTACTCCTACAATGAGCAGTTCTTC
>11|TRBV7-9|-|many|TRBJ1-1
CASSLDGRAFF
TGTGCCAGCAGCCTTGACGGTAGGGCTTTCTTT
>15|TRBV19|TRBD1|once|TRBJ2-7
CASSITGVNSYEQYF
TGTGCCAGTAGCATAACAGGGGTTAATTCCTACGAGCAGTACTTC
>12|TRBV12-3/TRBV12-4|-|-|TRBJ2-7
CASSFDSYKQYF
TGTGCCAGCAGTTTTGACAGCTACAAGCAGTACTTC
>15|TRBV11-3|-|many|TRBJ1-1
CASSSSGRWGTEAFF
TGTGCCAGCAGTTCGTCGGGGCGGTGGGGCACTGAAGCTTTCTTT
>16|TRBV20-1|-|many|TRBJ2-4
CSARDLPTLAKNIQYF
TGCAGTGCTAGAGATCTCCCCACGTTAGCCAAAAACATTCAGTACTTC
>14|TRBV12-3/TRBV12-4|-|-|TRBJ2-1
CASSPDRYSDEQFF
TGTGCCAGCAGTCCAGATCGATATAGCGATGAGCAGTTCTTC
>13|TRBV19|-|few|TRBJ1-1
CASSITQTTEAFF
TGTGCCAGTAGTATAACGCAGACGACTGAAGCTTTCTTT
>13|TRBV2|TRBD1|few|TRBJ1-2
CASSLQGYDGYTF
TGTGCCAGCAGCCTACAGGGGTATGATGGCTACACCTTC
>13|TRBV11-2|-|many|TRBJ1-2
CASSLTANYGYTF
TGTGCCAGCAGTTTGACAGCTAACTATGGCTACACCTTC
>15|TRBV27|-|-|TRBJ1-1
CASSTGTGTNTEAFF
TGTGCCAGCAGTACTGGGACGGGGACGAACACTGAAGCTTTCTTT
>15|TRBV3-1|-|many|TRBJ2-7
CASSPGTGPSYEQYF
TGTGCCAGCAGCCCCGGAACAGGGCCGTCATACGAGCAGTACTTC
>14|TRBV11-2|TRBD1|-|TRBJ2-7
CASSTRTGSDEQYF
TGTGCCAGCAGCACCCGGACAGGGAGCGACGAGCAGTACTTC
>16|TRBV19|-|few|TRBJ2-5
CASSIDLGRLGETQYF
TGTGCCAGTAGTATAGATCTCGGGCGGTTAGGGGAGACCCAGTACTTC
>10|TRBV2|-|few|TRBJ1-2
CASGRGWDTF
TGTGCCAGCGGGCGGGGTTGGGACACCTTC
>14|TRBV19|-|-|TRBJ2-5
CASSIVGGEETQYF
TGTGCCAGTAGTATAGTCGGCGGGGAAGAGACCCAGTACTTC
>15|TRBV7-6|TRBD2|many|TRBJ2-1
CASSLRGGPSNEQFF
TGTGCCAGCAGCTTACGCGGGGGACCCTCCAATGAGCAGTTCTTC
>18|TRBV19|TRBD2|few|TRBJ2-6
CASSPGLAVVSGANVLTF
TGTGCCAGTAGTCCCGGACTAGCGGTGGTCTCTGGGGCCAACGTCCTGACTTTC
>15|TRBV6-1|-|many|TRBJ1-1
CASSELLGSTAEAFF
TGTGCCAGCAGTGAACTCTTGGGGTCTACAGCTGAAGCTTTCTTT
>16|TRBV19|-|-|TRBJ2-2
CASSASRVTDTGELFF
TGTGCCAGTAGTGCGAGCAGGGTAACGGACACCGGGGAGCTGTTTTTT
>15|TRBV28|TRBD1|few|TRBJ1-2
CASSLQGWGQGGYTF
TGTGCCAGCAGCTTACAAGGGTGGGGACAGGGTGGCTACACCTTC
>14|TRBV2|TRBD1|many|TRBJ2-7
CASRHRDSSGEQYF
TGTGCCAGCAGGCATCGGGACAGTTCCGGAGAGCAGTACTTC
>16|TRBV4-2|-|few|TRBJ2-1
CASSPRQQSSYNEQFF
TGTGCCAGCAGCCCTAGACAGCAGAGCTCCTACAATGAGCAGTTCTTC
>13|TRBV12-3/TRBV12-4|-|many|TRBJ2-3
CASSKTVTDTQYF
TGTGCCAGCAGCAAGACAGTCACAGATACGCAGTATTTT
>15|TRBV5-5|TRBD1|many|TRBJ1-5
CASSFLDRVGQPQHF
TGTGCCAGCAGCTTCCTGGACAGGGTTGGACAGCCCCAGCATTTT
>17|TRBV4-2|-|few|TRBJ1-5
CASSQEDRIDSNQPQHF
TGTGCCAGCAGCCAAGAAGACAGGATCGATAGCAATCAGCCCCAGCATTTT
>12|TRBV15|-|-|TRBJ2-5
CATSRAQETQYF
TGTGCCACCAGCAGAGCTCAAGAGACCCAGTACTTC
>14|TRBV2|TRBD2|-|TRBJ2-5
CASGTGGAGKTQYF
TGTGCCAGCGGTACGGGAGGGGCCGGGAAGACCCAGTACTTC
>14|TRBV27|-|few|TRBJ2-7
CASRVGGPRVEQYF
TGTGCCAGCAGGGTGGGGGGCCCCAGAGTGGAGCAGTACTTC
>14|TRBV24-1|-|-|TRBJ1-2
CATSDYQGKNGYTF
TGTGCCACCAGTGATTATCAGGGGAAGAATGGCTACACCTTC
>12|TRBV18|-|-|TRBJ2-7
CASSLQEGEQYF
TGTGCCAGCTCACTTCAGGAGGGGGAGCAGTACTTC
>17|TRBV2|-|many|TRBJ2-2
CASSDSALRAYTGELFF
TGTGCCAGCAGTGATTCGGCCCTCCGGGCCTACACCGGGGAGCTGTTTTTT
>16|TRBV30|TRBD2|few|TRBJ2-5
CAWRTGLAGGQETQYF
TGTGCCTGGAGAACGGGACTAGCGGGGGGGCAAGAGACCCAGTACTTC
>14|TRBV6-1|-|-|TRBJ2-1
CASKRDFSYNEQFF
TGTGCCAGCAAGAGGGACTTCTCCTACAATGAGCAGTTCTTC